Listed here are 10 T cell receptor beta chains from one sample, sequenced in a study of blood T cell repertoires in COVID-19 (dated by TCRdb to between 2020 and 2021). Libraries were made using the immunoSEQ multiplex PCR assay. TCRdb holds this immuneACCESS table with in-frame rearrangements only. Some clones are missing; in checked studies, unresolved V genes explain under half, and the rest has no known cause. The sample profile shows 150,000 or so clones; around 80% of them were found once. The ten largest account for almost 8.5% of the sample. Input material: peripheral blood. The receptors here all came from a woman between 65 and 79 years old with acute or convalescent COVID-19.

This chain uses TRBV11-2 with TRBJ1-6; D is unresolved. The CDR3 consists of 17 residues. Trimming cost V 1 base and J 9 bases, with 19 bases left between them. Germline lookup yields CDR1 SGHAT and CDR2 FQNNGV. The CDR3 reads CASSLVAGRGIGSPLHF. In DNA form, the CDR3 reads TGTGCCAGCAGCTTAGTGGCGGGGAGAGGGATCGGTTCACCCCTCCACTTT. The complete variable domain, with remaining parts taken from reference TRBV11-2 and TRBJ1-6, reads EAGVAQSPRYKIIEKRQSVAFWCNPISGHATLYWYQQILGQGPKLLIQFQNNGVVDDSQLPKDRFSAERLKGVDSTLKIQPAKLEDSAVYLCASSLVAGRGIGSPLHFGNGTRLTVT.

The rearrangement links TRBV30 to TRBJ1-4, with 11 nucleotides matching TRBD1. The CDR3 length is 13 residues. V trimming: 7 bases; J trimming: 6 bases; junction bases outside the gene matches: 4. Germline values: CDR1 GTSNPN, CDR2 SVGIG (reference sequence). Here the CDR3 DNA reads TGTGCCTTCGGACAGGGGGCCGATGAAAAACTGTTTTTT. Protein product: CAFGQGADEKLFF.

The J gene is TRBJ1-6, the V gene TRBV28, with 9 bases that match TRBD1. The CDR3 has 15 residues. J gave up 10 bases and V 5 bases, and 9 bases lay outside the gene matches. Germline V lookup: CDR1 MDHEN, CDR2 SYDVKM. The CDR3 region is CASSMNRGRVSPLHF. CDR3 sequence (DNA): TGTGCCAGCAGTATGAACAGGGGGCGAGTGTCACCCCTCCACTTT.

This clone showed up just once. V is TRBV3-1 (or the pseudogene TRBV3-2) and J is TRBJ2-3, with D hard to call. This CDR3 has 14 residues. V was shortened by 1 base and J by 2 bases, with 7 bases between the two germline ends. Germline assignment: CDR1 LGHDT and CDR2 YNNKEL (reference sequence). The CDR3 protein is CASSQALATDTQYF. DNA of the CDR3: TGTGCCAGCAGCCAAGCCCTGGCCACAGATACGCAGTATTTT.

The V call is TRBV9, the J call TRBJ1-3; no definite D call. CDR1 SGDLS and CDR2 YYNGEE come from the germline V gene. This CDR3 comprises 16 residues. The V end lost 0 bases, the J end lost 0 bases, and 10 bases lay between the germline ends. The CDR3, as DNA: TGTGCCAGCAGCGTAGTCAAGTCGGGCTCTGGAAACACCATATATTTT. Translated: CASSVVKSGSGNTIYF.

This rearrangement joins TRBV4-2 to TRBJ1-1; no reliable D call. The CDR3 has 14 residues. CDR1 is LGHNA and CDR2 is YNFKEQ in the germline V gene. The ends were cut back, 0 bases at V and 1 base at J, with 6 bases in the middle. CDR3 in DNA: TGTGCCAGCAGCCAAGAAAACAGGAACACTGAAGCTTTCTTT. Protein: CASSQENRNTEAFF.

In DNA, the CDR3 is TGTGCCAGCAGTTTAAGGGGCCCAGATACGCAGTATTTT. This gives the protein CASSLRGPDTQYF. The chain recombines TRBV12-3 or TRBV12-4 with TRBJ2-3; maybe TRBD1 (5 bases). Trimming shortened V by 2 bases and J by 4 bases, and 7 bases separated the two germline ends. The length of the CDR3 is 13 residues.

The chain uses TRBV9 and TRBJ2-1; perhaps TRBD2 as D (5 bases). This CDR3 contains 16 residues. The V and J ends lost 0 bases and 5 bases respectively, with 15 bases between them. CDR1 and CDR2 (germline): SGDLS, YYNGEE. In DNA, the CDR3 is TGTGCCAGCAGCGTAGCGGGCGGGTCCGTCGACAATGAGCAGTTCTTC. This codes for CASSVAGGSVDNEQFF.

The chain couples TRBV28 to TRBJ1-6; D is possibly TRBD1 (5 bases). The CDR3 has 16 amino acids. Germline values: CDR1 MDHEN, CDR2 SYDVKM. V was pared by 7 bases and J by 0 bases, with 13 bases between. The CDR3 spells CASTAGGGSYNSPLHF. DNA of the CDR3: TGTGCCAGCACCGCGGGGGGGGGCTCCTATAATTCACCCCTCCACTTT.

The V call is TRBV6-2 or TRBV6-3, the J call TRBJ1-2; a weak D match, TRBD1 (5 bases). Germline CDR1 reads MNHEY; CDR2 reads SVGEGT. V dropped 0 bases and J dropped 8 bases, with 13 bases sitting between them. The length of the CDR3 is 14 residues. The CDR3 here is CASSYSKTETGYTF. DNA for the CDR3: TGTGCCAGCAGTTACTCGAAGACAGAGACCGGCTACACCTTC.